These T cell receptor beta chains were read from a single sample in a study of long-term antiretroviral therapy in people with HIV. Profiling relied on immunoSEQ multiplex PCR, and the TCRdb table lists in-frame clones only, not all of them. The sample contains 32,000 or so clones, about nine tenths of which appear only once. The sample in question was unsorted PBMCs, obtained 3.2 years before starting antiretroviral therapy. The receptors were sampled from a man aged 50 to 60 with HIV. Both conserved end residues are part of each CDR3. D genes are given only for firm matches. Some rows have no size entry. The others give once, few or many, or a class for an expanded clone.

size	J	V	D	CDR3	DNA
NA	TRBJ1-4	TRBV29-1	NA	CSARRVTNEKLFF	TGCAGCGCACGGAGGGTGACTAATGAAAAACTGTTTTTT
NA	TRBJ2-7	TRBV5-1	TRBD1	CASSLGQGVYEQYF	TGCGCCAGCAGCTTGGGGCAGGGGGTCTACGAGCAGTACTTC
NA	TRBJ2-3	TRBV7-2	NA	CASTAGRLEQYF	TGTGCCAGCACCGCCGGGCGACTAGAGCAGTATTTT
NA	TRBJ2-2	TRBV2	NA	CASSVRPGPRTGELFF	TGTGCCAGCAGTGTAAGGCCAGGGCCCCGCACCGGGGAGCTGTTTTTT
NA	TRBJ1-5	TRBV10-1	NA	CASSEFGGQPQHF	TGCGCCAGCAGTGAGTTCGGTGGTCAGCCCCAGCATTTT
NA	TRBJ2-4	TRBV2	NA	CASRGGGAKNIQYF	TGTGCCAGCAGAGGAGGTGGGGCCAAAAACATTCAGTACTTC
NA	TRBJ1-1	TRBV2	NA	CASEGNTPEAFF	TGTGCCAGTGAGGGAAACACCCCCGAAGCTTTCTTT
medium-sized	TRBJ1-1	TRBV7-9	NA	CASSLSTEAFF	TGTGCCAGCAGCTTATCAACTGAAGCTTTCTTT
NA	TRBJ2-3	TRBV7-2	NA	CASSLSRGADTQYF	TGTGCCAGCAGCTTAAGCAGGGGGGCAGATACGCAGTATTTT
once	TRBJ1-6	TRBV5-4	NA	CASSLSNSPLHF	TGTGCCAGCAGCTTGTCAAATTCACCCCTCCACTTT
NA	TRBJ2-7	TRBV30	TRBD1	CAWSVWTGMIPPSYEQYF	TGTGCCTGGAGTGTATGGACAGGGATGATCCCCCCCTCCTACGAGCAGTACTTC
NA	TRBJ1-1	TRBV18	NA	CASSPPSDRVNTEAFF	TGTGCCAGCTCACCACCGTCGGACAGAGTGAACACTGAAGCTTTCTTT
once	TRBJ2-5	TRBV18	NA	CASSRDGAETQYF	TGTGCCAGCTCGCGGGACGGAGCGGAGACCCAGTACTTC
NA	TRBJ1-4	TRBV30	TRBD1	CAGRTGREKLFF	TGTGCCGGGAGGACAGGGCGAGAAAAACTGTTTTTT
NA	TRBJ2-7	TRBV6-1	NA	CASSERRIYEQYF	TGTGCCAGCAGTGAACGACGGATCTACGAGCAGTACTTC
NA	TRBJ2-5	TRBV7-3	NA	CASSRGGVPETQYF	TGTGCCAGCAGCCGGGGCGGCGTTCCAGAGACCCAGTACTTC
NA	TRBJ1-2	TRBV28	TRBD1	CASSPAGQGIYGYTF	TGTGCCAGCAGTCCCGCGGGACAGGGGATCTATGGCTACACCTTC
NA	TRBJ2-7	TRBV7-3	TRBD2	CASSLMTGRVYEQYF	TGTGCCAGCAGCTTAATGACCGGGAGGGTTTACGAGCAGTACTTC
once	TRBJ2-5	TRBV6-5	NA	CASSYWSRGSKETQYF	TGTGCCAGCAGTTACTGGAGCCGGGGCTCGAAAGAGACCCAGTACTTC
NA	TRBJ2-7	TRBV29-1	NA	CSVGGGSDRYSYEQYF	TGCAGCGTTGGTGGGGGGTCGGACAGATACTCCTACGAGCAGTACTTC
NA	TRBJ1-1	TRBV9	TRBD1	CASSPRPRQGGKTEAFF	TGTGCCAGCAGCCCGAGACCCCGACAGGGAGGAAAGACTGAAGCTTTCTTT
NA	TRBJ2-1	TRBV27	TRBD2	CASSLYLSGSVPRMQFF	TGTGCCAGCAGCCTATACCTAAGCGGGAGTGTCCCCAGGATGCAGTTCTTC
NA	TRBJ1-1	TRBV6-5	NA	CASSLLTGFTEAFF	TGTGCCAGCAGTTTACTAACAGGGTTCACTGAAGCTTTCTTT
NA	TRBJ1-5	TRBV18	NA	CASSPGDQPQHF	TGTGCCAGCTCACCAGGTGATCAGCCCCAGCATTTT
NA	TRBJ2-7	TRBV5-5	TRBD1	CASSPSGQDFSYEQYF	TGTGCCAGCAGCCCCAGTGGACAGGATTTCTCCTACGAGCAGTACTTC
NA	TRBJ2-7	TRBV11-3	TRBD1	CASSRGQHYEQYF	TGTGCCAGCAGCCGGGGACAGCACTACGAGCAGTACTTC
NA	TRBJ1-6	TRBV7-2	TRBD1	CASSWKTGLGSPLHF	TGTGCCAGCAGCTGGAAGACAGGGCTCGGATCACCCCTCCACTTT
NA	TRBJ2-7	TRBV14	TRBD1	CASSRGQGDFYEQYF	TGTGCCAGCAGCCGTGGACAGGGAGACTTTTACGAGCAGTACTTC
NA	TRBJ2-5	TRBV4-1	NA	CASSPLGGRETQYF	TGCGCCAGCAGCCCCTTGGGGGGTAGAGAGACCCAGTACTTC
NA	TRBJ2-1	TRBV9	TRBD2	CASSVNSGGYNEQFF	TGTGCCAGCAGCGTTAATAGCGGGGGCTACAATGAGCAGTTCTTC
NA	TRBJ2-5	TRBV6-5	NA	CASSYPLETQYF	TGTGCCAGCAGTTACCCCTTGGAGACCCAGTACTTC
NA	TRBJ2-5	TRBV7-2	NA	CASSPGFLQETQYF	TGTGCCAGCAGCCCCGGCTTTCTCCAAGAGACCCAGTACTTC
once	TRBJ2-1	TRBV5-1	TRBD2	CASSYGTTLDNEQFF	TGCGCCAGCAGCTATGGGACTACCCTCGACAATGAGCAGTTCTTC
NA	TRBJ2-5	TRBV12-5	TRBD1	CASGPNRGRLQETQYF	TGTGCTAGTGGCCCAAACAGGGGGCGCCTCCAAGAGACCCAGTACTTC
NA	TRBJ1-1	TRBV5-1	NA	CASSLVSPVMNTEAFF	TGCGCCAGCAGCTTGGTGTCACCTGTCATGAACACTGAAGCTTTCTTT
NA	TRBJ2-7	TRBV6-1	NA	CASSRIYEQYF	TGTGCCAGCAGCAGGATTTACGAGCAGTACTTC
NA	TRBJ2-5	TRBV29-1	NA	CAEGGGKTQYF	TGCGCAGAAGGGGGGGGGAAGACCCAGTACTTC
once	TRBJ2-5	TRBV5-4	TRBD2	CASSFVGLAGRETQYF	TGTGCCAGCAGCTTCGTGGGACTAGCGGGAAGAGAGACCCAGTACTTC
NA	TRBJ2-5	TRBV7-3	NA	CASSPSGETQYF	TGTGCCAGCAGCCCCTCCGGGGAGACCCAGTACTTC